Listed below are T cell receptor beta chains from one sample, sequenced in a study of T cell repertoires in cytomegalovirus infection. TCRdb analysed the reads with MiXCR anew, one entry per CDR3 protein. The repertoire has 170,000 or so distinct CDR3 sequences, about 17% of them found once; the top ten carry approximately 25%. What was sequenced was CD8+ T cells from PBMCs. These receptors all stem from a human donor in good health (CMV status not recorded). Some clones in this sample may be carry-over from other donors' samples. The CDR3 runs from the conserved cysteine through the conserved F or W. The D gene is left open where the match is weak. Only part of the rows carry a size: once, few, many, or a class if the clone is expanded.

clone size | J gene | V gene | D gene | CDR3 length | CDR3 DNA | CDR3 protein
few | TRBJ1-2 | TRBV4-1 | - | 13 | TGCGCCAGCAGCCAAGATACCAGGGAAACGTACACCTTC | CASSQDTRETYTF
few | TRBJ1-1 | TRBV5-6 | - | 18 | TGTGCCAGCAGCTCAAATATCCTCCGGTATGGGGATTGGGGAGAAGCTTTCTTT | CASSSNILRYGDWGEAFF
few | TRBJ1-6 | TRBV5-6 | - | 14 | TGTGCCAGCAGCTTGGCCGGGGCCCATTCACCCCTCCACTTT | CASSLAGAHSPLHF
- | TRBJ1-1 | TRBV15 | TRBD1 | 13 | TGTGCCACCAGCAGTAACAGGGGGACTGAAGCTTTCTTT | CATSSNRGTEAFF
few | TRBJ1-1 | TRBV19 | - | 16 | TGTGCCAGTAGTATTGGTCGGACAGCCACAAACACTGAAGCTTTCTTT | CASSIGRTATNTEAFF
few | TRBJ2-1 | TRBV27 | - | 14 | TGTGCCAGCAGTTTATCGTTCGGGGCATATGAGCAGTTCTTC | CASSLSFGAYEQFF
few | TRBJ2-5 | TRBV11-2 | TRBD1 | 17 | TGTGCCAGCAGCCTCCATCCCCGGGACAGACACCAAGAGACCCAGTACTTC | CASSLHPRDRHQETQYF
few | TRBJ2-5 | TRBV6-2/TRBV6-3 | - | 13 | TGTGCCAGCAGTAGACTAGAGAAAGAGACCCAGTACTTC | CASSRLEKETQYF
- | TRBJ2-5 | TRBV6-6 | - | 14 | TGTGCCAGCAGCGCCACCGGAGGGAGTATGGCCCAGTACTTC | CASSATGGSMAQYF
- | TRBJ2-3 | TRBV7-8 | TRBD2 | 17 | TGTGCCAGCAGCCCCGGACTAGCGGGGGTACTCACAGATACGCAGTATTTT | CASSPGLAGVLTDTQYF
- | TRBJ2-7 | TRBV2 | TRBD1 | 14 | TGTGCCAGCAGGGACTTGGGACAGGGAGACGAGCAGTACTTC | CASRDLGQGDEQYF
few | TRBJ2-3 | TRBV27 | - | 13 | TGTGCCAGCAGACGACGAGGCACAGATACGCAGTATTTT | CASRRRGTDTQYF
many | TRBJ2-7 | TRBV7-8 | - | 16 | TGTGCCAGCAGCTTAACTGGTATTGGGACGGCGGTCGAGCAGTACTTC | CASSLTGIGTAVEQYF
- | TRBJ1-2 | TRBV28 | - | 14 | TGTGCCAGCAGTTCCCGACCGGGAACCTATGGCTACACCTTC | CASSSRPGTYGYTF
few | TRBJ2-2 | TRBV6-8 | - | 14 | TGTGCCAGCAGTTACGCCCTGAACACCGGGGAGCTGTTTTTT | CASSYALNTGELFF
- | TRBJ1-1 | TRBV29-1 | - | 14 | TGCAGCGCTCTAGAGGTTGGGTTCTACACTGAAGCTTTCTTT | CSALEVGFYTEAFF
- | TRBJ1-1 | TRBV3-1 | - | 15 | TGTGCCAGCAGCCACTGGACAGAGGGGAACACTGAAGCTTTCTTT | CASSHWTEGNTEAFF
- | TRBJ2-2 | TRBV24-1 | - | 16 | TGTGCCACCAGTGATCTGGACAGACCGAACACCGGGGAGCTGTTTTTT | CATSDLDRPNTGELFF
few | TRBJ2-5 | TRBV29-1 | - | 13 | TGCAGCGTTGAACTGGGCGGGAAGGAGACCCAGTACTTC | CSVELGGKETQYF
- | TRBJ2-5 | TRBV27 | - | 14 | TGTGCCAGCAGACACGCGGGCCTCGGGGAGACCCAGTACTTC | CASRHAGLGETQYF
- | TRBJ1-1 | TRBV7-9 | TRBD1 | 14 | TGTGCCAGCAGCCCCTGGCAGGGGGGGACTGAAGCTTTCTTT | CASSPWQGGTEAFF
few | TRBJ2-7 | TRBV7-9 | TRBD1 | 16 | TGTGCCAGCAGCTTGAACCGGGACAGGAGCTCCTACGAGCAGTACTTC | CASSLNRDRSSYEQYF
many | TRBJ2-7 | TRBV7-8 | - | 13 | TGTGCCAGCAGCTTATCACAGACCTACGAGCAGTACTTC | CASSLSQTYEQYF
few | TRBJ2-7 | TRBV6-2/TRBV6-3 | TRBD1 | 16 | TGTGCCAGCAGTTCGTTCGGGACAGTGGACTCCTACGAGCAGTACTTC | CASSSFGTVDSYEQYF
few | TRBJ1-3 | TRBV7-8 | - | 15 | TGTGCCAGCAGCATTCTTGGGGGATCTGGAAACACCATATATTTT | CASSILGGSGNTIYF
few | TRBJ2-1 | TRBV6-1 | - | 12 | TGTGCCAGCAGTCCTTATCGTAATGAGCAGTTCTTC | CASSPYRNEQFF
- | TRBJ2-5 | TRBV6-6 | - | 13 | TGTGCCAGCAGCCACGACCCTCAAGAGACCCAGTACTTC | CASSHDPQETQYF
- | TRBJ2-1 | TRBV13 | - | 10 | TGTGCCAGCGGGCCTGAGGAGCAGTTCTTC | CASGPEEQFF
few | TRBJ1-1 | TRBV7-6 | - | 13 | TGTGCCAGCAGCTCGGGGGTATGGACTGAAGCTTTCTTT | CASSSGVWTEAFF
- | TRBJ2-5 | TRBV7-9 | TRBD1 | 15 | TGTGCCAGCAGCTTCCCAGGGGGCCCCTTGGAGACCCAGTACTTC | CASSFPGGPLETQYF
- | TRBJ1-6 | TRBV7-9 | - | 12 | TGTGCCAGCACCCCCAGTGATCAGGCCCTCCACTTT | CASTPSDQALHF
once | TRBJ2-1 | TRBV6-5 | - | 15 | TGTGCCGCATCAGAAGGGATCTCGGCTTACAATGAGCAGTTCTTC | CAASEGISAYNEQFF
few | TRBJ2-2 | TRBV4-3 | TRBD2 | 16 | TGCGCCAGCAGCCAAGGAGGCGGGGGGCCCACCGGGGAGCTGTTTTTT | CASSQGGGGPTGELFF
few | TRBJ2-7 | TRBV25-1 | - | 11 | TGTGCCAGCAGTGAGTACTACGAGCAGTACTTC | CASSEYYEQYF
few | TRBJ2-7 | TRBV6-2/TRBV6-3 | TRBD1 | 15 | TGTGCCAGCAGTTACCGTAGGGACAGGGTCTACGAGCAGTACTTC | CASSYRRDRVYEQYF
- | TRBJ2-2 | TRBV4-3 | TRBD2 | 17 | TGCGCCAGCAGCCAAGAAATCCCGGGGGGGGATCGCGGGGAGCTGTTTTTT | CASSQEIPGGDRGELFF
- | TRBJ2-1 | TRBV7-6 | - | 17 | TGTGCCAGCAGCTTAGAACCCCACGGGCAATCTTACAATGAGCAGTTCTTC | CASSLEPHGQSYNEQFF
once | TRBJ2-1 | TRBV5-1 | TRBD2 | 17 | TGCGCCAGCAGCTTGGTTGCCGGCGGGGGGGATTACAATGAGCAGTTCTTC | CASSLVAGGGDYNEQFF
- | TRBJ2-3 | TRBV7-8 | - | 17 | TGTGCCAGCAGCTCCGAAGTGTCCGGGGGCAACACAGATACGCAGTATTTT | CASSSEVSGGNTDTQYF
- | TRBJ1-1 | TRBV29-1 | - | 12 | TGCAGCGTTGAGGGCCTGGCGCCTGAAGCTTTCTTT | CSVEGLAPEAFF
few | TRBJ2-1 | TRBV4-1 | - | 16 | TGCGCCAGCAGCCAAGATCCAGCCAAAGTAGGGGATGAGCAGTTCTTC | CASSQDPAKVGDEQFF
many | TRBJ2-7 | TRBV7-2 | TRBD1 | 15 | TGTGCCAGCAGCTTAGAACCCGACAGGGGCTACGAGCAGTACTTC | CASSLEPDRGYEQYF
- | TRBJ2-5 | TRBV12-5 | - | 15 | TGTGCTAGTGGCCTTTCAGGGTGGGAGACGGAGACCCAGTACTTC | CASGLSGWETETQYF
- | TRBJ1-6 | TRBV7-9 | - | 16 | TGTGCCAGCAGCTTAGAACGGGCAGGGCCTAATTCACCCCTCCACTTT | CASSLERAGPNSPLHF
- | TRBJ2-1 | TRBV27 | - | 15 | TGTGCCAGCAGTTTATGGAACACCAACCTCAATGAGCAGTTCTTC | CASSLWNTNLNEQFF